What follows are 23 T cell receptor beta chains derived from one specimen sequenced in a study of regulatory and conventional T cells in RAG deficiency. The sorted conventional CD4+ T cells were CD25-low and CD127-high, with genomic DNA sequenced. TCRdb keeps only in-frame clones here, not all; method: immunoSEQ multiplex PCR. The repertoire holds approximately 48,000 clones, with approximately 90% as singletons. Another study also made use of these data, one on regulatory T cells. From that paper: The primer mix had 52 TRBV and 13 TRBJ primers.

Sequencing input: CD4+ effector T cells sorted from blood. The receptors were gathered from a human donor in good health.

This chain connects TRBV5-1 to TRBJ2-5; perhaps TRBD2 as D (6 bases). The CDR3 contains 14 residues. Germline V lookup: CDR1 SGHRS, CDR2 YFSETQ. V was clipped by 0 bases and J by 4 bases, with 10 bases between them. In DNA, the CDR3 is TGCGCCAGCAGCTTGGCGGGAGTCGGAGAGACCCAGTACTTC. This encodes CASSLAGVGETQYF.

The chain has TRBV5-1 and TRBJ1-2, with D possibly matching TRBD1 (6 bases). CDR1 is SGHRS and CDR2 is YFSETQ in the germline V gene. CDR3 length equals 13 residues. V lost 0 bases and J lost 4, with 7 bases in between. The CDR3 loop is CASSLGQVYGYTF. DNA for the CDR3: TGCGCCAGCAGCTTGGGACAGGTCTATGGCTACACCTTC.

The gene calls are TRBV19 and TRBJ1-2; TRBD1 matches at 8 bases. V shed 5 bases and J 7 bases; nucleotides not matched to a gene: 15. CDR3 length: 16 amino acids. Germline values: CDR1 LNHDA, CDR2 SQIVND (reference sequence). The CDR3 DNA reads as TGTGCCAGTAGTCCTCTCGGGGGCGACAGGGGAGTTGGCTACACCTTC. Translating gives CASSPLGGDRGVGYTF.

CDR3 sequence: CASSYLSRANYGYTF. The CDR3, as DNA: TGTGCCAGCAGTTACCTTTCGAGGGCTAACTATGGCTACACCTTC. The chain has TRBV6-5 and TRBJ1-2; no firm D call. CDR1 is MNHEY and CDR2 is SVGAGI in the germline V gene. V lost 2 bases and J 0 bases, leaving 10 bases between the germline ends. CDR3 length: 15 residues.

The V gene is TRBV15, the J gene TRBJ1-1, with 7 positions matching TRBD1. CDR1 and CDR2 from the germline V gene are LNHNV and YYDKDF (reference sequence). The ends lost 6 bases at V and 3 bases at J; junction bases unmatched: 4. The CDR3 is made up of 13 amino acids. Here the CDR3 reads CATRPDRDTEAFF. The CDR3 DNA follows: TGTGCCACCAGGCCAGACAGGGACACTGAAGCTTTCTTT.

This clone was picked up a small number of times. The chain recombines TRBV27 with TRBJ2-7, with 10 bases matching TRBD2. J was trimmed by 2 bases and V by 4 bases; bases with no gene match: 8. CDR1 MNHEY and CDR2 SMNVEV come from the germline V gene (reference sequence). The CDR3 totals 16 residues. CDR3 bases: TGTGCCAGCAGTTCCCCCCGGACTAGCGGCACCTACGAGCAGTACTTC. Its translation: CASSSPRTSGTYEQYF.

The chain links TRBV5-3 to TRBJ1-1, with 8 positions matching TRBD1. TRBV5-3 is an open reading frame whose function is uncertain. This CDR3 contains 16 residues. Trimming removed 3 bases from V and 2 bases from J; junction bases left unmatched: 9. Written as DNA, the CDR3 is TGTGCCAGAAGCTCCTGGACAGGGAAGAGTAACACTGAAGCTTTCTTT. Translating it yields CARSSWTGKSNTEAFF.

This chain uses TRBV23-1 with TRBJ1-3; D gene uncertain. TRBV23-1 is an open reading frame, and its role is uncertain. V dropped 0 bases and J dropped 3 bases, with 9 bases sitting between them. CDR3 length equals 15 residues. CDR3 sequence (DNA): TGCGCCAGCAGTCAATCGACGGGTGATGGAAACACCATATATTTT. Translated, it gives CASSQSTGDGNTIYF.

This chain uses TRBV6-1 with TRBJ1-1; 8 nucleotides match TRBD1. Germline values: CDR1 MNHNS, CDR2 SASEGT. V trimming: 5 bases; J trimming: 7 bases; junction bases outside the gene matches: 6. The CDR3 covers 13 residues. The CDR3 DNA reads as TGTGCCAGCAGTAACCAGGGGGCCTATGAAGCTTTCTTT. Its translation is CASSNQGAYEAFF.

The chain recombines TRBV30 with TRBJ1-5, with 7 bases fitting TRBD1. The CDR3 has 13 residues. V lost 2 bases and J lost 6; bases outside the gene matches: 4. The germline V gene encodes CDR1 GTSNPN and CDR2 SVGIG (reference sequence). The CDR3 bases are TGTGCCTGGAGTCTGACAGGGTTTCAGCCCCAGCATTTT. It is translated as CAWSLTGFQPQHF.

This sequence joins TRBV12-5 and TRBJ2-1; D is uncertain. Germline CDR1 reads LGHNT; CDR2 reads FRNRAP. This CDR3 has 16 amino acids. V was cut by 2 bases and J by 5 bases, with 16 bases left in between. This CDR3 is CASGLKVGRGHNEQFF. The CDR3 DNA reads TGTGCTAGTGGTTTGAAGGTCGGACGTGGGCACAATGAGCAGTTCTTC.

The V gene is TRBV5-1, the J gene TRBJ1-2; D is unclear. V was pared by 2 bases and J by 2 bases, with 7 bases between. Germline V CDR1 and CDR2: SGHRS, YFSETQ. The CDR3 is made up of 13 amino acids. CDR3 bases: TGCGCCAGCAGCTTAACAGTCAACTATGGCTACACCTTC. Translated, it gives CASSLTVNYGYTF.

The V and J genes are TRBV18 and TRBJ2-2; 15 positions match TRBD2. V lost 3 bases, J lost 6 bases, and 11 bases stayed unmatched. The CDR3 contains 19 residues. Germline-derived CDR1 and CDR2 are KGHSH and LQKENI. CDR3 residues: CASSPSGLAGGPHPGELFF. The CDR3 DNA reads as TGTGCCAGCTCACCCTCCGGACTAGCGGGGGGGCCTCATCCCGGGGAGCTGTTTTTT.

V and J are TRBV6-1 and TRBJ1-5; D is uncertain. The V gene lost 5 bases and the J gene lost 11 bases, with 13 bases spanning the gap. This CDR3 comprises 12 residues. The germline V gene encodes CDR1 MNHNS and CDR2 SASEGT. The CDR3 reads CASSTVAVTQHF. The DNA for the CDR3 is TGTGCCAGCAGTACCGTAGCAGTTACCCAGCATTTT.

V gene TRBV19 combines with J gene TRBJ2-4; the match to TRBD2 covers 8 bases. J lost 9 bases, V lost 4 bases, and 5 bases had no gene match. The CDR3 spans 13 residues. Germline lookup yields CDR1 LNHDA and CDR2 SQIVND (reference sequence). This CDR3 reads CASSSGREVIQYF. Written as DNA, the CDR3 is TGTGCCAGTAGTAGCGGGCGGGAGGTCATTCAGTACTTC.

This chain joins TRBV5-6 and TRBJ1-1; TRBD1 might be the D (6 bases). Trimming took off 5 bases at V and 1 base at J, with 15 bases between the two ends. The length of the CDR3 is 15 residues. The germline V gene has CDR1 SGHDT and CDR2 YYEEEE. The CDR3 nucleotides are TGTGCCAGCAGGTGGGGGGGCACCCAGAACACTGAAGCTTTCTTT. Translation gives CASRWGGTQNTEAFF.

The J gene is TRBJ1-2, the V gene TRBV7-2; 11 nucleotides agree with TRBD1. The germline V gene encodes CDR1 SGHTA and CDR2 FQGNSA. The CDR3 extends over 16 amino acids. Germline trimming cut 3 bases from V and 4 bases from J; bases unmatched to any gene: 7. CDR3 nucleotides: TGTGCCAGCAGCTTTCTACCCGGGACAGGGGGCTATGGCTACACCTTC. Protein sequence: CASSFLPGTGGYGYTF. The variable domain in full, completed from reference TRBV7-2 and TRBJ1-2, reads GAGVSQSPSNKVTEKGKDVELRCDPISGHTALYWYRQSLGQGLEFLIYFQGNSAPDKSGLPSDRFSAERTGGSVSTLTIQRTQQEDSAVYLCASSFLPGTGGYGYTFGSGTRLTVV.

The chain has TRBV2 and TRBJ2-5; D is undetermined. The ends were cut back, 2 bases at V and 5 bases at J, with 12 bases in the middle. CDR3 length equals 14 residues. Germline V lookup: CDR1 SNHLY, CDR2 FYNNEI. The CDR3 bases are TGTGCCAGCAGTGAATTCTCCGGGTCGGAGACCCAGTACTTC. Translating it yields CASSEFSGSETQYF.

This rearrangement joins TRBV27 to TRBJ1-1; D is unresolved. Germline CDR1 reads MNHEY; CDR2 reads SMNVEV (reference sequence). Trimming cost V 3 bases and J 1 base, with 6 bases left between them. The CDR3 runs to 13 residues. The CDR3 loop is CASSFRTNTEAFF. The CDR3 DNA is TGTGCCAGCAGTTTCCGCACGAACACTGAAGCTTTCTTT.

The chain uses TRBV11-3 and TRBJ1-1; tentative D call: TRBD1 (5 bases). The V gene's germline CDR1 is SGHNT and CDR2 YENEEA. Trimming removed 1 base from V and 5 bases from J, with 8 bases in between. This CDR3 contains 13 residues. For the CDR3, the DNA is TGTGCCAGCAGCTTAGTTTCAGGGACTGAAGCTTTCTTT. Translated, it gives CASSLVSGTEAFF.

The rearrangement links TRBV7-9 to TRBJ2-3, with TRBD2 matching 13 bases. The CDR3 has 17 amino acids. Germline lookup yields CDR1 SEHNR and CDR2 FQNEAQ (reference sequence). V was clipped by 0 bases and J by 4 bases; unmatched bases: 4. In DNA, the CDR3 is TGTGCCAGCAGCTTAGCGGGGACTAGCGGGGTTGCAGATACGCAGTATTTT. As protein: CASSLAGTSGVADTQYF.

This chain links TRBV19 with TRBJ1-2, with 9 bases matching TRBD1. The V gene end was trimmed by 3 bases and the J gene end by 4 bases; junction bases not matched to a gene: 3. Germline CDR1 LNHDA, CDR2 SQIVND (reference sequence). The CDR3 has 14 residues. For the CDR3, the DNA is TGTGCCAGTAGTATCGGGGGACAGGGCTATGGCTACACCTTC. Its protein product is CASSIGGQGYGYTF.

The J gene is TRBJ2-1, the V gene TRBV6-5; 7 bases are a match to TRBD1. CDR1 is MNHEY, CDR2 SVGAGI, per germline. The V and J ends lost 2 bases and 6 bases, in that order; junction bases with no gene match: 10. The CDR3 is 16 amino acids. The CDR3 sequence: CASSYLRDSAFNEQFF. Written as DNA, the CDR3 is TGTGCCAGCAGTTACCTCCGGGACAGCGCCTTCAATGAGCAGTTCTTC.